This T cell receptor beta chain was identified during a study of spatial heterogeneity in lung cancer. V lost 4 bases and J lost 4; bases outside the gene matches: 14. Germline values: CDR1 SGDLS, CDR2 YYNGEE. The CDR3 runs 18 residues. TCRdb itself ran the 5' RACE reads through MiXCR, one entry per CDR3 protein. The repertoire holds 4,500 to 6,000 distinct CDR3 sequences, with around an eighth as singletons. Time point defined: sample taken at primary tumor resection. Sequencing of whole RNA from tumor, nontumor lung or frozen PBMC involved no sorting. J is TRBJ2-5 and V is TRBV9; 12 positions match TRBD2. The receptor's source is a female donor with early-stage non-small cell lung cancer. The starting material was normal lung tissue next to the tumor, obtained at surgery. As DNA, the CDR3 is TGTGCCAGCAGCCCCGATGGACTAGCGGGGTCGATTCGAGAGACCCAGTACTTC. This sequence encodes CASSPDGLAGSIRETQYF.